The present T cell receptor beta chain was sequenced within a study of blood T cells in healthy people across ages. PCR was performed a second time for roughly 7 to 12 cycles using a sample-barcoded 5' primer and a J-beta primer mix. Each CDR3 protein gets one entry after TCRdb re-called the 5' RACE reads with MiXCR. Altogether roughly 1,700,000 distinct CDR3 sequences are present, roughly 30% being singletons, with the ten largest covering approximately 7.7%. V was pared by 3 bases and J by 0 bases, with 12 bases between. The CDR3 is made up of 16 amino acids. Sequenced material: blood. V and J are TRBV12-3 or TRBV12-4 and TRBJ1-5; maybe TRBD1 (5 bases). The receptor comes from a woman aged 25 to 39 in good health. The CDR3 nucleotides are TGTGCCAGCAGTTTTACAGGCCCTTATAGCAATCAGCCCCAGCATTTT. Encoded protein: CASSFTGPYSNQPQHF.